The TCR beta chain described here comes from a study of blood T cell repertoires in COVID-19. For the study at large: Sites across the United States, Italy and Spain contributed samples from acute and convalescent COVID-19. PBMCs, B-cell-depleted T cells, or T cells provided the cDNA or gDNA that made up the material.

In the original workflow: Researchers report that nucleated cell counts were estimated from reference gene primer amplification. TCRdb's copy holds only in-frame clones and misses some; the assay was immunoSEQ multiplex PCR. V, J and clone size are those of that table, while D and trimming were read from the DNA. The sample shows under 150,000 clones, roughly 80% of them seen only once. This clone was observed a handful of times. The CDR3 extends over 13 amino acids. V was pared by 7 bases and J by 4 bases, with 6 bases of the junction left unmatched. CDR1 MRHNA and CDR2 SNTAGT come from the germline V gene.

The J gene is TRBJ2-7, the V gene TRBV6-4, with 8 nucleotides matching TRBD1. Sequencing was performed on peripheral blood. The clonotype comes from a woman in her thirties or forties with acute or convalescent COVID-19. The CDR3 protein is CASTHRGWYEQYF. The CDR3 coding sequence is TGTGCCAGCACCCACAGGGGGTGGTACGAGCAGTACTTC.